This TCR beta chain was identified during a study of blood T cell repertoires in COVID-19. Study information: Sites in the United States, Italy and Spain provided acute and convalescent COVID-19 samples. From T cells, B-cell-depleted T cells, or PBMCs came the material, which was cDNA or gDNA.

In the source study's methods: Cell counts per sample came from amplifying reference gene primers. Data came from immunoSEQ multiplex PCR; TCRdb stores just in-frame clones and leaves some out. V and J calls plus clone size are reproduced from that table; the DNA served to infer D and trimming. The data hold about 200,000 clones, with around 86% observed a single time. Participants reported their clinical history, and cohort assignment relied on those reports. Trimming removed 8 bases from V and 5 bases from J, with 16 bases in between. This CDR3 spans 13 amino acids. The germline V gene encodes CDR1 SQVTM and CDR2 ANQGSEA.

The sequenced material came from PBMCs or T cells enriched from blood (not recorded which). This receptor was taken from a woman aged 40 to 49 with acute COVID-19. The chain is built from TRBV29-1 and TRBJ1-5; D is undetermined. The CDR3 nucleotides are TGCAGCATTCGGGAGGCAAAAGATCAGCCCCAGCATTTT. Encoded protein: CSIREAKDQPQHF. Full variable domain (missing parts from reference TRBV29-1 and TRBJ1-5): SAVISQKPSRDICQRGTSLTIQCQVDSQVTMMFWYRQQPGQSLTLIATANQGSEATYESGFVIDKFPISRPNLTFSTLTVSNMSPEDSSIYLCSIREAKDQPQHFGDGTRLSIL.